Shown below are 30 T cell receptor beta chains from a single sample sequenced in a study of CD8 T cells in Susac syndrome. With random hexamers, 0.5 to 1 ug RNA was reverse transcribed. TCRdb re-derived calls from the immunoSEQ multiplex PCR reads in MiXCR, one entry per CDR3 protein. The sample gives approximately 210,000 distinct CDR3 sequences, 94% of which show up once; around 0.16% is in the top ten. The sample taken for sequencing was CD4+ T cells from PBMCs. The origin of the receptors is a human donor with Susac syndrome.

V usage is TRBV7-2 and J usage is TRBJ1-2; D unclear. The CDR3 totals 13 residues. Germline V lookup: CDR1 SGHTA, CDR2 FQGNSA. V was trimmed by 5 bases and J by 4 bases, leaving 11 bases between them. CDR3 sequence reads: CASSLSWVYGYTF. The DNA for the CDR3 is TGTGCCAGCAGCCTCTCGTGGGTCTATGGCTACACCTTC.

J is TRBJ1-1 and V is TRBV28; D might be TRBD1 (6 bases). Trimming took off 6 bases at V and 10 bases at J, with 24 bases between the two ends. CDR1 and CDR2 from the germline V gene are MDHEN and SYDVKM. The length of the CDR3 is 15 residues. CDR3 residues: CASSFGGRGTRGAFF. CDR3 nucleotides: TGTGCCAGCAGCTTCGGGGGCAGGGGCACACGGGGAGCTTTCTTT.

The chain couples TRBV5-4 to TRBJ2-3, with a tentative D call TRBD2 (7 bases). In germline, CDR1 is SGHNT, CDR2 YYREEE (reference sequence). V was shortened by 2 bases and J by 0 bases, with 13 bases between the two germline ends. CDR3 length equals 16 residues. CDR3 DNA: TGTGCCAGCAGCTTAGGGGGGGAACTTAGCACAGATACGCAGTATTTT. Its protein product is CASSLGGELSTDTQYF.

This clonotype appeared once. CDR3 coding DNA: TGTGCCAGCAGTCCCGAGGTCCGTAGCTTGAACTATGGCTACACCTTC. Translation gives CASSPEVRSLNYGYTF. The rearrangement uses TRBV9 and TRBJ1-2; D remains ambiguous. This CDR3 contains 16 residues. Germline V CDR1 and CDR2: SGDLS, YYNGEE. V was trimmed by 5 bases and J by 2 bases, leaving 19 bases between them.

The chain employs TRBV5-1 and TRBJ2-1; D is ambiguous. This CDR3 has 14 amino acids. V lost 0 bases and J lost 4, with 8 bases in between. Germline lookup yields CDR1 SGHRS and CDR2 YFSETQ. The CDR3 DNA is TGCGCCAGCAGCTTGGGTTCCGAGTACAATGAGCAGTTCTTC. It is translated as CASSLGSEYNEQFF.

This clonotype was detected only once. The gene calls are TRBV7-2 and TRBJ1-1; D not resolved. Germline CDR1 reads SGHTA; CDR2 reads FQGNSA. Trimming stripped 1 base from V and 1 base from J, with 10 bases between. The CDR3 consists of 15 residues. This CDR3 is CASSLGGGSNTEAFF. The CDR3 DNA reads TGTGCCAGCAGCTTAGGAGGTGGATCGAACACTGAAGCTTTCTTT.

This rearrangement joins TRBV5-6 to TRBJ2-3; D unclear. Germline V gives CDR1 SGHDT, CDR2 YYEEEE. Deletions cut 1 base from V and 0 bases from J, with 12 bases between. This CDR3 has 16 amino acids. CDR3 coding DNA: TGTGCCAGCAGCTTGTCACAGTCCCCTAGCACAGATACGCAGTATTTT. Protein: CASSLSQSPSTDTQYF.

CDR3 sequence reads: CASSVATVNTEAFF. CDR3 sequence (DNA): TGTGCCAGCAGCGTAGCTACAGTGAACACTGAAGCTTTCTTT. This chain links TRBV9 with TRBJ1-1; D remains ambiguous. V lost 0 bases to trimming and J lost 0 bases, with 6 bases between them. CDR1 is SGDLS, CDR2 YYNGEE, per germline. The CDR3 is 14 amino acids.

This clonotype has a single count. The V call is TRBV11-2, the J call TRBJ2-2, with D hard to call. V was cut by 5 bases and J by 4 bases, with 11 bases left in between. Germline lookup yields CDR1 SGHAT and CDR2 FQNNGV. The CDR3 length is 14 residues. The CDR3 DNA sequence: TGTGCCAGCAGCACTATGGCCCCCACCGGGGAGCTGTTTTTT. Translation: CASSTMAPTGELFF.

This chain joins TRBV30 and TRBJ2-3, with 7 bases fitting TRBD2. The J segment lost 6 bases and the V segment lost 2 bases, leaving 5 bases of the junction unmatched. The CDR3 spans 13 residues. The germline V gene encodes CDR1 GTSNPN and CDR2 SVGIG (reference sequence). The DNA of the CDR3 is TGTGCCTGGAGTAGCGGGGCCGCGGATACGCAGTATTTT. It is translated as CAWSSGAADTQYF.

The chain recombines TRBV3-1 with TRBJ2-3; unclear D gene. The CDR3 loop spans 16 amino acids. Germline-derived CDR1 and CDR2 are LGHDT and YNNKEL (reference sequence). V lost 4 bases to trimming and J lost 2 bases, with 16 bases between them. CDR3 residues: CASSLRQILPTDTQYF. DNA for the CDR3: TGTGCCAGCAGCCTGAGACAAATTCTACCCACAGATACGCAGTATTTT.

V is TRBV9 and J is TRBJ2-1, with D perhaps matching TRBD2 (5 bases). This CDR3 spans 13 amino acids. Germline CDR1 and CDR2: SGDLS and YYNGEE. The V gene lost 0 bases and the J gene lost 10 bases, with 11 bases spanning the gap. This CDR3 is CASSVALWEEQFF. The DNA of the CDR3 is TGTGCCAGCAGCGTAGCTCTATGGGAGGAGCAGTTCTTC. The full variable domain, with the rest looked up from reference TRBV9 and TRBJ2-1, is DSGVTQTPKHLITATGQRVTLRCSPRSGDLSVYWYQQSLDQGLQFLIQYYNGEERAKGNILERFSAQQFPDLHSELNLSSLELGDSALYFCASSVALWEEQFFGPGTRLTVL.

The genes are TRBV5-1 and TRBJ2-4; TRBD2 aligns across 7 bases. V was pared by 0 bases and J by 5 bases, with 8 bases of the junction left unmatched. This CDR3 comprises 16 residues. Germline-derived CDR1 and CDR2 are SGHRS and YFSETQ. The CDR3 sequence is CASSLEGLPRQNIQYF. As DNA, the CDR3 is TGCGCCAGCAGCTTGGAGGGACTACCCCGCCAAAACATTCAGTACTTC.

The rearrangement uses TRBV6-1 and TRBJ2-5; D gene uncertain. This CDR3 has 12 residues. The V and J ends lost 6 bases and 5 bases respectively, with 10 bases between them. The germline V gene has CDR1 MNHNS and CDR2 SASEGT. The CDR3 sequence is CASSFTGETQYF. In DNA, the CDR3 is TGTGCCAGCAGCTTTACTGGGGAGACCCAGTACTTC.

The chain uses TRBV20-1 and TRBJ1-5; weak D call: TRBD1 (5 bases). V was trimmed by 0 bases and J by 0 bases, leaving 12 bases between them. This CDR3 is 16 amino acids long. Germline CDR1 reads DFQATT; CDR2 reads SNEGSKA (reference sequence). The CDR3 DNA reads as TGCAGTGCTAGAGATAGTTCACAGGATAGCAATCAGCCCCAGCATTTT. Translation: CSARDSSQDSNQPQHF.

The table lists this clonotype with a count of one. The chain is built from TRBV30 and TRBJ1-1; D not resolved. Germline V CDR1 and CDR2: GTSNPN, SVGIG (reference sequence). The CDR3 is 13 amino acids. Trimming shortened V by 2 bases and J by 1 base, and 8 bases separated the two germline ends. Here the CDR3 DNA reads TGTGCCTGGAGTAAAGACTGGAACACTGAAGCTTTCTTT. This gives the protein CAWSKDWNTEAFF.

The V and J genes are TRBV30 and TRBJ2-2; 8 bases map to TRBD1. The CDR3 is 18 amino acids. Germline V gene lookup returns CDR1 GTSNPN and CDR2 SVGIG (reference sequence). With V trimmed by 0 bases and J by 6 bases, 15 bases remained unmatched. The CDR3 protein is CAWSVVFTWTGIPGELFF. CDR3 in DNA: TGTGCCTGGAGTGTAGTATTTACGTGGACAGGGATCCCCGGGGAGCTGTTTTTT.

The chain has TRBV18 and TRBJ2-7; D perhaps matches TRBD2 (7 bases). This CDR3 has 17 residues. The germline V gene encodes CDR1 KGHSH and CDR2 LQKENI. Trimming stripped 3 bases from V and 0 bases from J, with 18 bases between. The CDR3 reads CASSPQGGAHSSYEQYF. CDR3 DNA sequence: TGTGCCAGCTCACCCCAAGGGGGGGCCCATAGCTCCTACGAGCAGTACTTC.

This chain joins TRBV4-3 and TRBJ1-1; D might be TRBD1 (5 bases). Looked up from germline, CDR1 is LGHNA and CDR2 is YSLEER. Trimming stripped 1 base from V and 1 base from J, with 13 bases between. This CDR3 has 16 amino acids. CDR3 amino acids: CASSQGDLGENTEAFF. In nucleotides, the CDR3 is TGCGCCAGCAGCCAAGGCGATTTAGGGGAGAACACTGAAGCTTTCTTT.

The rearrangement joins TRBV9 to TRBJ2-1; 9 nucleotides agree with TRBD1. The CDR3 is made up of 17 amino acids. Per germline, CDR1 SGDLS and CDR2 YYNGEE. The ends lost 2 bases at V and 0 bases at J; junction bases unmatched: 6. Here the CDR3 reads CASSVDRGTSSYNEQFF. The DNA for the CDR3 is TGTGCCAGCAGCGTTGACAGGGGGACCAGCTCCTACAATGAGCAGTTCTTC. Full variable domain (outside the CDR3, taken from reference TRBV9 and TRBJ2-1): DSGVTQTPKHLITATGQRVTLRCSPRSGDLSVYWYQQSLDQGLQFLIQYYNGEERAKGNILERFSAQQFPDLHSELNLSSLELGDSALYFCASSVDRGTSSYNEQFFGPGTRLTVL.

The chain combines TRBV24-1 with TRBJ1-5; 7 bases fit TRBD1. The CDR3 is 18 amino acids. CDR1 KGHDR and CDR2 SFDVKD come from the germline V gene. V lost 5 bases, J lost 0 bases, and 12 bases stayed unmatched. DNA of the CDR3: TGTGCCACCAGTGCGTCACAGGGGTTGGGGTATAGCAATCAGCCCCAGCATTTT. Translating it yields CATSASQGLGYSNQPQHF.

This rearrangement joins TRBV11-3 to TRBJ2-7, with D unresolved. V lost 3 bases and J 0 bases, leaving 9 bases between the germline ends. The CDR3 length is 14 residues. CDR1 is SGHNT, CDR2 YENEEA, per germline. The CDR3 here is CASSFGRPSYEQYF. The CDR3, as DNA: TGTGCCAGCAGCTTCGGCAGGCCCTCCTACGAGCAGTACTTC.

V is TRBV30 and J is TRBJ1-4; D gene unclear. V dropped 4 bases and J dropped 0 bases, with 15 bases sitting between them. The CDR3 totals 16 residues. CDR1 is GTSNPN and CDR2 is SVGIG in the germline V gene (reference sequence). The CDR3 protein is CAWMRAPAATNEKLFF. CDR3 DNA: TGTGCCTGGATGAGGGCTCCGGCGGCAACTAATGAAAAACTGTTTTTT.

The chain couples TRBV29-1 to TRBJ2-6; unclear D gene. The CDR3 length is 12 residues. V dropped 7 bases and J dropped 2 bases, with 6 bases sitting between them. CDR1 SQVTM and CDR2 ANQGSEA come from the germline V gene. The chain's CDR3 is CSAVAGANVLTF. DNA of the CDR3: TGCAGCGCAGTAGCTGGGGCCAACGTCCTGACTTTC.

V usage is TRBV12-3 or TRBV12-4 and J usage is TRBJ2-3; D is unclear. The CDR3 sequence is 14 residues long. V lost 10 bases and J 1 base, leaving 15 bases between the germline ends. This chain's CDR3 is CATPYPARTDTQYF. The DNA for the CDR3 is TGTGCCACCCCCTACCCCGCCCGCACAGATACGCAGTATTTT.

The chain combines TRBV3-1 with TRBJ1-1; 7 bases line up with TRBD1. Per germline, CDR1 LGHDT and CDR2 YNNKEL (reference sequence). V trimming: 4 bases; J trimming: 3 bases; junction bases outside the gene matches: 14. This CDR3 region has 17 residues. DNA for the CDR3: TGTGCCAGCAGCCCCCCTGCAGGGGGGTTTTCCGACACTGAAGCTTTCTTT. As protein: CASSPPAGGFSDTEAFF.

The CDR3 nucleotides are TGTGCCAGCAGCCAAGTGACAGGCGCTGAAGCTTTCTTT. Protein sequence: CASSQVTGAEAFF. This chain joins TRBV3-1 and TRBJ1-1, with TRBD1 as a possible D gene (6 bases). Germline CDR1 is LGHDT and CDR2 is YNNKEL (reference sequence). V lost 1 base and J 6 bases, leaving 9 bases between the germline ends. This CDR3 has 13 amino acids.

This rearrangement joins TRBV7-9 to TRBJ2-1; 11 positions agree with TRBD2. The V gene's germline CDR1 is SEHNR and CDR2 FQNEAQ (reference sequence). The J segment lost 8 bases and the V segment lost 3 bases, leaving 9 bases of the junction unmatched. The CDR3 covers 16 residues. CDR3 loop: CASSFPRTSGGDEQFF. CDR3 nucleotide sequence: TGTGCCAGCAGCTTCCCCCGAACTAGCGGGGGAGATGAGCAGTTCTTC.

The V call is TRBV30, the J call TRBJ1-4; tentative D call: TRBD1 (6 bases). CDR1 and CDR2 (germline): GTSNPN, SVGIG (reference sequence). V was clipped by 3 bases and J by 1 base, with 12 bases between them. This CDR3 is built from 15 residues. CDR3 nucleotides: TGTGCCTGGAGCGCACCACAGGGAACTAATGAAAAACTGTTTTTT. As protein: CAWSAPQGTNEKLFF.

The V gene is TRBV28, the J gene TRBJ2-7; possible D gene TRBD1, 5 bases. The CDR3 extends over 15 amino acids. The germline V gene encodes CDR1 MDHEN and CDR2 SYDVKM. Trimming pared 6 bases from V and 6 bases from J, leaving 21 bases between. The CDR3 DNA reads as TGTGCCAGCAGCAGTTTACCAAATTCAGGGTCCGAGCAGTACTTC. As protein: CASSSLPNSGSEQYF.